This note documents a single T cell receptor beta chain sequence. Its antigen is still unknown. Nothing much larger sits one base from this clone, and base qualities are not available. The data were taken from a study of blood T cell repertoires in COVID-19 (dated by TCRdb to 2020 to 2021). Some background on the complete study: Samples covering the acute and convalescent phases of COVID-19 were provided by collaborators in the United States, Italy and Spain. The material from the prospective study consisted of cDNA or gDNA derived from T cells, B-cell-depleted T cells, or PBMCs. The repertoires were released in a freely available public database intended as a resource for research on the immune response to SARS-CoV-2. Samples came from the ongoing ImmuneRACE study (first 160 participants) plus 1,254 subjects from 6 global collaborators. Where available, HLA class I and class II types were taken from metadata supplied by the sample provider and were not determined by assay-based typing. Nearly every sample came with metadata listing a de-identified subject ID, COVID-19 status, age in years and sex. The dataset comprised deeply sampled blood TCRbeta repertoires from subjects exposed to, actively infected with, or recovered from COVID-19. Points the paper makes about the study in general: How much clinical and demographic metadata was included differed by source and by participant, and the metadata was provided uncurated.

According to the germline V gene, CDR1 reads MGHDK and CDR2 reads SYGVNS. V is trimmed back by 5 bases and J by 0 bases, and the junction contains 5 bases that no gene match accounts for. CDR3 length: 16 amino acids, cysteine to phenylalanine. The kept DNA is CDR3 alone, 48 bases in frame from the first base. Collaborating institutions collected whole blood in K2EDTA tubes following their own protocols. For TCRbeta analysis, collaborators shipped samples in one of three forms: frozen whole blood, isolated PBMCs, or DNA extracted from either of those sample types. TCRbeta CDR3 regions were amplified from genomic DNA using the immunoSEQ Assay, a bias-controlled multiplex PCR. Per the source publication's procedure: Nucleated cell counts per sample were estimated from amplification of reference gene primers within the assay. Sequence reads were collapsed and filtered to measure the absolute abundance of every unique TCRbeta CDR3 rearrangement. Productive Simpson clonality was computed per sample as the square root of Simpson's diversity index over productive rearrangements. TCRdb took this table from immuneACCESS and kept in-frame rearrangements with V and J called. Such tables lack part of the clones; where checked against another copy, unresolved V genes explain under half of the gap, and the rest is unexplained. V and J calls and clone size are given by that table; D and trimming were obtained from the DNA. This sample is represented by more than 55,000 clones; roughly four fifths of them were singletons. The ten most abundant clones make up around 9.7% of the sample.

The chain links TRBV25-1 with TRBJ1-4; 8 nucleotides in the junction match TRBD1. The clonotype originates from a woman aged 80 or over with acute or convalescent COVID-19. Sample: peripheral blood. CDR3 reads: CASSRQGATTNEKLFF. The DNA sequence follows: TGTGCCAGCAGTCGGCAGGGGGCAACAACTAATGAAAAACTGTTTTTT.